This T cell receptor (beta chain) was sequenced in a study of blood T cells in healthy people across ages. The study's findings and limits: Diversity of TCR beta per million T cells declined in a roughly linear way with age.

Trimming pared 7 bases from V and 8 bases from J, leaving 11 bases between. CDR3 size: 11 residues. The germline V gene encodes CDR1 SQVTM and CDR2 ANQGSEA. The study recruited healthy Caucasian donors from Russia who were aged roughly 6 to 90. A minimum of 5.5 micrograms of total RNA was extracted per sample. Using a J-beta primer mix together with a sample-barcoded 5' primer, a second PCR was run for about 6 to 12 cycles. TCRdb re-derived calls from the 5' RACE reads in MiXCR, one entry per CDR3 protein. Of 600,000 to 800,000 distinct CDR3 sequences in the sample, around 21% are singletons; the top ten hold around 3.4%. This clonotype was detected only a few times. The antigen remains unidentified.

The V gene is TRBV29-1, the J gene TRBJ2-2; D gene ambiguous. The sequencing input was blood. The clonotype was recovered from a man aged 70-80 years in good health. In DNA form, the CDR3 reads TGCAGCGCCGCCGACCCAGGGGAGCTGTTTTTT. Its protein product is CSAADPGELFF.